The present entry profiles one TCR beta chain with its context. What it binds is unknown. PCR primers comprised 60 Vbeta and 13 Jbeta primers. Method: immunoSEQ multiplex PCR; TCRdb's copy keeps in-frame clones and lacks some. This repertoire shows about 60,000 clones, around four fifths found once; its top ten account for more than 4%. The J segment lost 3 bases and the V segment lost 5 bases, leaving 10 bases of the junction unmatched. The CDR3 extends over 16 amino acids. The V gene's germline CDR1 is MGHRA and CDR2 YSYEKL. This sample is part of a study of cytomegalovirus exposure and HLA in healthy donors. Overall study results and limits: Researchers had no immune exposure information except CMV serostatus available. Usually a TCR sequence was rare, but some public TCRs were found in many donors. Several V segments, TRBV6-2 and TRBV6-3 among them, could not be told apart and were dropped.

Though nominally healthy at sampling, donors likely had unrecorded immune exposures. Sequencing was carried out using PBMCs. The gene calls are TRBV4-1 and TRBJ1-1; TRBD1 matches 9 bases. The receptor was isolated from a woman in her twenties or thirties in good health and CMV-seronegative. The CDR3 DNA reads as TGCGCCAGCAGCTTCCGGGACAGGGATCGGGACACTGAAGCTTTCTTT. It encodes CASSFRDRDRDTEAFF.